Shown below are 25 T cell receptor beta chains from a single sample sequenced in a study of siplizumab effects on memory and regulatory T cells. Clones were read by immunoSEQ multiplex PCR, and TCRdb kept only the in-frame ones, dropping some. This table holds about 63,000 clones, 70% to 90% found once. Sequencing was done on a sample of memory CD4+ T cells sorted from blood. Receptors originate from a human donor in good health.

The genes are TRBV5-5 and TRBJ1-2; 9 bases are shared with TRBD1. V gave up 6 bases and J gave up 4 bases; unmatched junction bases: 10. This CDR3 is built from 15 residues. Looked up from germline, CDR1 is SGHKS and CDR2 is YYEKEE (reference sequence). CDR3 coding DNA: TGTGCCAGCAACCCGGACAGGGGCTTTGCCTATGGCTACACCTTC. This encodes CASNPDRGFAYGYTF.

The V and J genes are TRBV7-2 and TRBJ2-5; D not certain. The CDR3 loop spans 14 amino acids. Germline lookup yields CDR1 SGHTA and CDR2 FQGNSA. The V end lost 1 base, the J end lost 7 bases, and 13 bases lay between the germline ends. CDR3 sequence: CASSLGVRSGTQYF. CDR3 nucleotide sequence: TGTGCCAGCAGCTTAGGGGTCAGGTCAGGGACCCAGTACTTC.

This chain links TRBV10-1 with TRBJ2-3; the D is unclear. Between the trimmed V and J ends, which lost 7 bases and 3 bases, there was a span of 14 bases. From germline, CDR1 is WNHNN and CDR2 SYGVQD (reference sequence). The CDR3 runs to 14 residues. The DNA for the CDR3 is TGCGCCAGCACATGGAGAGGTAGTACAGATACGCAGTATTTT. Translated: CASTWRGSTDTQYF.

The chain employs TRBV25-1 and TRBJ2-2; 7 nucleotides line up with TRBD2. CDR3 size: 16 residues. V gave up 3 bases and J gave up 1 base; unmatched junction bases: 5. Germline assignment: CDR1 MGHDK and CDR2 SYGVNS. CDR3 coding DNA: TGTGCCAGCAGTGATACCGGGGGGAGGAACACCGGGGAGCTGTTTTTT. Translation: CASSDTGGRNTGELFF.

This clone was detected only a few times. The V gene is TRBV7-8, the J gene TRBJ1-2, with 8 positions matching TRBD1. This CDR3 has 15 amino acids. V shed 2 bases and J 6 bases; nucleotides not matched to a gene: 8. From germline, CDR1 is SGHVS and CDR2 FQNEAQ. The CDR3 reads CASSLRETGVHGYTF. The CDR3 nucleotides are TGTGCCAGCAGCTTAAGGGAGACAGGGGTACATGGCTACACCTTC.

V usage is TRBV4-2 and J usage is TRBJ1-2; D call uncertain. From germline, CDR1 is LGHNA and CDR2 YNFKEQ. CDR3 length: 15 residues. V lost 0 bases and J lost 5, with 13 bases in between. The CDR3 DNA follows: TGTGCCAGCAGCCAAGATAACAGCCAACGTTATGGCTACACCTTC. It codes for CASSQDNSQRYGYTF.

This clone is a singleton in its sample. This chain links TRBV6-1 with TRBJ1-1; D gene ambiguous. The CDR3 is made up of 13 amino acids. V lost 4 bases, J lost 7 bases, and 13 bases lay in between. From germline, CDR1 is MNHNS and CDR2 SASEGT. In nucleotides, the CDR3 is TGTGCCAGCAGTGGGAGAAGAGAGGGTGAAGCTTTCTTT. Amino acids: CASSGRREGEAFF.

CDR3: CASSQAIYTEAFF. CDR3 coding DNA: TGTGCCAGCAGCCAAGCTATATACACTGAAGCTTTCTTT. The V and J genes are TRBV14 and TRBJ1-1; no clear D. Per germline, CDR1 SGHDN and CDR2 FVKESK. V was pared by 1 base and J by 3 bases, with 6 bases between. The CDR3 spans 13 residues.

The DNA of the CDR3 is TGTGCCACCAGCAGAGATGTCAGGGATAGGCGGCCCGGGGAGCTGTTTTTT. This encodes CATSRDVRDRRPGELFF. This rearrangement joins TRBV15 to TRBJ2-2; perhaps TRBD1 as D (5 bases). The CDR3 loop spans 17 amino acids. V was clipped by 0 bases and J by 6 bases, with 17 bases between them. The germline gives CDR1 LNHNV, CDR2 YYDKDF (reference sequence).

The CDR3 sequence is CASSSLWSPLHF. CDR3 nucleotide sequence: TGTGCCAGCAGTTCACTTTGGTCACCCCTCCACTTT. This chain uses TRBV27 with TRBJ1-6; no clear D. Germline CDR1 MNHEY, CDR2 SMNVEV (reference sequence). With 4 bases removed from V and 10 bases from J, the gap between germline ends came to 8 bases. The CDR3 covers 12 residues.

The chain couples TRBV9 to TRBJ1-1; 7 bases match TRBD1. CDR1 is SGDLS and CDR2 is YYNGEE in the germline V gene. This CDR3 region has 14 residues. J lost 1 base, V lost 5 bases, and 5 bases had no gene match. CDR3 bases: TGTGCCAGCAGTGCCACAGGGGCGAACACTGAAGCTTTCTTT. This sequence encodes CASSATGANTEAFF.

The chain recombines TRBV11-2 with TRBJ2-7; D ambiguous. This CDR3 has 15 amino acids. V was shortened by 2 bases and J by 3 bases, with 14 bases between the two germline ends. Germline CDR1 is SGHAT and CDR2 is FQNNGV. Written as DNA, the CDR3 is TGTGCCAGCAGCTTAAATATTTTCCCGTACTACGAGCAGTACTTC. It encodes CASSLNIFPYYEQYF.

The chain has TRBV11-2 and TRBJ2-5, with D possibly being TRBD1 (6 bases). Germline-derived CDR1 and CDR2 are SGHAT and FQNNGV. Trimming pared 4 bases from V and 2 bases from J, leaving 17 bases between. There are 16 residues in the CDR3. Written as DNA, the CDR3 is TGTGCCAGCAGCTCAGGACTGGGAAGGGGGCAAGAGACCCAGTACTTC. Its protein product is CASSSGLGRGQETQYF.

This chain connects TRBV9 to TRBJ1-6; TRBD1 matches 9 bases. CDR3 length equals 16 residues. Per the germline V gene, CDR1 is SGDLS and CDR2 is YYNGEE. Trimming removed 1 base from V and 5 bases from J; junction bases left unmatched: 4. CDR3 sequence: CASSVRRDRDNSPLHF. CDR3 nucleotide sequence: TGTGCCAGCAGCGTAAGACGGGACAGGGATAATTCACCCCTCCACTTT.

This rearrangement joins TRBV29-1 to TRBJ1-1; TRBD1 might be the D (5 bases). This CDR3 region has 12 residues. The V gene's germline CDR1 is SQVTM and CDR2 ANQGSEA. V shed 2 bases and J shed 4 bases, with 8 bases lying between them. The CDR3 DNA follows: TGCAGCGTTGAACCACAGGTCACTGAAGCTTTCTTT. Translating it yields CSVEPQVTEAFF.

The V and J genes are TRBV28 and TRBJ2-5, with D perhaps TRBD2 (7 bases). The J call is uncertain, as TRBJ2-7 better fits the DNA end. CDR1 is MDHEN, CDR2 SYDVKM, per germline. The CDR3 runs to 13 residues. Here the CDR3 DNA reads TGTGCCAGCAGTATCCAGGGGAGGGGCGAGCAGTACTTC. Translating gives CASSIQGRGEQYF.

The V gene is TRBV6-6, the J gene TRBJ1-2; tentative D call: TRBD1 (6 bases). The CDR3 spans 15 residues. CDR1 and CDR2 from the germline V gene are MNHNY and SVGAGI (reference sequence). V lost 2 bases and J lost 6, with 16 bases in between. The CDR3 loop is CASSYGRTASDGYTF. DNA for the CDR3: TGTGCCAGCAGTTACGGTAGGACAGCTTCGGATGGCTACACCTTC.

V usage is TRBV28 and J usage is TRBJ1-1; D is unclear. Looked up from germline, CDR1 is MDHEN and CDR2 is SYDVKM. CDR3 length: 12 residues. The V end was cut by 0 bases, the J end by 3 bases, with 2 bases between. CDR3 sequence reads: CASSLWHTEAFF. CDR3 DNA sequence: TGTGCCAGCAGTTTATGGCACACTGAAGCTTTCTTT.

J is TRBJ2-7 and V is TRBV5-1; no clear D. V lost 1 base, J lost 2 bases, and 7 bases lay in between. This CDR3 is built from 13 residues. Germline V gene lookup returns CDR1 SGHRS and CDR2 YFSETQ. CDR3 nucleotide sequence: TGCGCCAGCAGCTTGAACCCCACCTACGAGCAGTACTTC. The encoded protein is CASSLNPTYEQYF.

This clone has a handful of counts. The rearrangement joins TRBV27 to TRBJ2-7; D is perhaps TRBD2 (5 bases). The CDR3 totals 13 residues. CDR1 MNHEY and CDR2 SMNVEV come from the germline V gene (reference sequence). Trimming shortened V by 5 bases and J by 6 bases, and 14 bases separated the two germline ends. Written as DNA, the CDR3 is TGTGCCAGCAGTACTAGAGGTGTTGGCGAGCAGTACTTC. Translating it yields CASSTRGVGEQYF.

The CDR3 protein is CASRPGLAGVREQFF. Written as DNA, the CDR3 is TGTGCCAGCAGACCCGGACTAGCGGGAGTCCGAGAGCAGTTCTTC. The J gene is TRBJ2-1, the V gene TRBV6-5; 13 nucleotides agree with TRBD2. The germline V gene has CDR1 MNHEY and CDR2 SVGAGI. The ends lost 6 bases at V and 10 bases at J; junction bases unmatched: 9. The CDR3 has 15 residues.

This chain connects TRBV18 to TRBJ1-2; TRBD1 matches 10 bases. V was pared by 3 bases and J by 6 bases, with 4 bases of the junction left unmatched. This CDR3 comprises 14 residues. Germline V lookup: CDR1 KGHSH, CDR2 LQKENI. The CDR3 sequence is CASSPDRGLDGYTF. CDR3 bases: TGTGCCAGCTCACCTGACAGGGGGCTTGATGGCTACACCTTC.

This clone appeared a few times. In nucleotides, the CDR3 is TGTGCCAGCAGTGAACCTAGTAATTCCGATACGCAGTATTTT. It codes for CASSEPSNSDTQYF. The chain recombines TRBV6-1 with TRBJ2-3; D gene ambiguous. CDR1 and CDR2 from the germline V gene are MNHNS and SASEGT. The CDR3 has 14 residues. V was clipped by 2 bases and J by 6 bases, with 12 bases between them.

The V gene is TRBV5-6, the J gene TRBJ2-2; D gene unclear. V dropped 0 bases and J dropped 7 bases, with 10 bases sitting between them. CDR3 length: 14 residues. CDR1 and CDR2 (germline): SGHDT, YYEEEE. CDR3 loop: CASSLATPNGELFF. CDR3 nucleotides: TGTGCCAGCAGCTTGGCCACGCCGAACGGGGAGCTGTTTTTT.

J is TRBJ2-7 and V is TRBV6-1; unclear D gene. Trimming shortened V by 6 bases and J by 3 bases, and 3 bases separated the two germline ends. Germline V lookup: CDR1 MNHNS, CDR2 SASEGT. The CDR3 covers 10 residues. CDR3: CASRNYEQYF. In DNA form, the CDR3 reads TGTGCCAGCAGGAACTACGAGCAGTACTTC.